This T cell receptor beta chain was found in a study of cytomegalovirus exposure and HLA in healthy donors. Across the whole study: Earlier results showed roughly 110 million unique TCR beta sequences derived from roughly 190 million T cells. Overall study findings and caveats: Across HLA loci, a later analysis found differing TCR association rates, with DRB1 most and HLA-C fewest. An analysis was carried out at a later point. It showed that HLA-associated TCR beta chains were more clonally expanded than equally common non-associated chains.

Remarks on this clone: Its antigen is not identified.

Per the germline V gene, CDR1 is LNHDA and CDR2 is SQIVND (reference sequence). The CDR3 contains 16 residues. Trimming removed 7 bases from V and 4 bases from J; junction bases left unmatched: 9. CMV serostatus data were not documented for this donor. Both 60 Vbeta primers and 13 Jbeta primers went into the PCR. TCRdb's copy holds only in-frame clones and misses some; the assay was immunoSEQ multiplex PCR. The data hold tens of thousands of clones, with under 75% observed a single time. The TCR comes from a human donor in good health. Sample: PBMCs. The chain employs TRBV19 and TRBJ2-2; 10 positions match TRBD2. The CDR3 here is CASNKKRGGLTGELFF. The CDR3 DNA follows: TGTGCCAGTAACAAGAAGCGGGGGGGCCTCACCGGGGAGCTGTTTTTT.